These T cell receptor beta chains were read from a single sample in a study of blood T cell repertoires in COVID-19. Sequenced by immunoSEQ multiplex PCR; TCRdb stores in-frame clones only, minus some. The sample yields under 25,000 clones, 80% to 85% seen once. Sample: peripheral blood. The receptors stem from a woman aged 80 or over with acute or convalescent COVID-19. CDR3s include the opening cysteine and the closing phenylalanine or tryptophan. The D gene is left open where the match is weak. Part of the rows lack a size; the others show once, few, many or a class for expanded clones.

V gene	clone size	J gene	D gene	CDR3 DNA	CDR3 protein
TRBV7-8	NA	TRBJ2-1	TRBD2	TGTGCCAGCAGCCCGGGGGGGTCCTCCTACAATGAGCAGTTCTTC	CASSPGGSSYNEQFF
TRBV6-5	medium-sized	TRBJ2-7	TRBD2	TGTGCCAGCAGTACCCAGGGCGGGGGGTACGAGCAGTACTTC	CASSTQGGGYEQYF
TRBV19	NA	TRBJ2-7	TRBD2	TGTGCCAGTAGTATTGTAGCGGGAGTAAGCTACGAGCAGTACTTC	CASSIVAGVSYEQYF
TRBV11-3	NA	TRBJ1-2	NA	TGTGCCAGCAGCTTGGGGCAGGGCGACGGCTACACCTTC	CASSLGQGDGYTF
TRBV10-1	NA	TRBJ2-7	NA	TGCGCCAGCAGTGGGCTAGCCACTACCTCCTACGAGCAGTACTTC	CASSGLATTSYEQYF
TRBV3-1/TRBV3-2	NA	TRBJ1-4	NA	TGTGCCAGCAGCTCAGGGGTGGCAACTAATGAAAAACTGTTTTTT	CASSSGVATNEKLFF
TRBV5-1	NA	TRBJ1-1	NA	TGCGCCAGCAGCTTGGACGGGGGGAACACTGAAGCTTTCTTT	CASSLDGGNTEAFF
TRBV29-1	NA	TRBJ1-1	TRBD1	TGCAGCGCTACAGGGGGACTAAACACTGAAGCTTTCTTT	CSATGGLNTEAFF
TRBV9	NA	TRBJ2-2	TRBD1	TGTGCCAGCAGCGCAGGACAGGGTCACACCGGGGAGCTGTTTTTT	CASSAGQGHTGELFF
TRBV6-2/TRBV6-3	few	TRBJ1-6	NA	TGTGCCAGCAGTTACTCGCAGGGTCGGGTCCTCCACTTT	CASSYSQGRVLHF
TRBV6-1	few	TRBJ2-7	NA	TGTGCCAGCAGTGACCAAGATGGGCCGGGGGGCGGGAACGAGCAGTACTTC	CASSDQDGPGGGNEQYF
TRBV4-1	NA	TRBJ2-7	TRBD2	TGCGCCAGCAGCCGAGGGACTAGCGGGGAGACCTACGAGCAGTACTTC	CASSRGTSGETYEQYF
TRBV19	few	TRBJ1-6	NA	TGTGCCAGTGAGCGGGAGCTCTTTTATAATTCACCCCTCCACTTT	CASERELFYNSPLHF
TRBV14	many	TRBJ1-1	NA	TGTGCCAGCAGCCAATTGGGACACACCTTGAACACTGAAGCTTTCTTT	CASSQLGHTLNTEAFF
TRBV7-6	NA	TRBJ2-5	TRBD2	TGTGCCAGCAGCTTAGGTCGGAGCGGGGGGCGGGAGACCCAGTACTTC	CASSLGRSGGRETQYF
TRBV7-6	NA	TRBJ2-6	TRBD1	TGTGCCAGCAGCATGGACAGGGCGGTACCCTCTGGGGCCAACGTCCTGACTTTC	CASSMDRAVPSGANVLTF
TRBV27	NA	TRBJ2-6	TRBD1	TGTGCCAGCACTCGGGACAGCCTGAACTCTGGGGCCAACGTCCTGACTTTC	CASTRDSLNSGANVLTF
TRBV5-1	NA	TRBJ2-2	NA	TGCGCCAGCAGAAGGGGATGGGAAAGGTTCGCGGGACCGAACACCGGGGAGCTGTTTTTT	CASRRGWERFAGPNTGELFF
TRBV6-2/TRBV6-3	NA	TRBJ1-2	NA	TGTGCCAGCAGTTTCCCATCTGACATGGGCGGCTACACCTTC	CASSFPSDMGGYTF
TRBV2	NA	TRBJ2-2	NA	TGTGCCAGCAGGCCGGGACTTGATAACACCGGGGAGCTGTTTTTT	CASRPGLDNTGELFF
TRBV11-2	NA	TRBJ2-7	NA	TGTGCCAGCAGCTCAGCAGGATACGAGCAGTACTTC	CASSSAGYEQYF
TRBV11-2	NA	TRBJ2-2	TRBD2	TGTGCCAGCAGCTTAAGCGGGATGGACACCGGGGAGCTGTTTTTT	CASSLSGMDTGELFF
TRBV6-1	NA	TRBJ1-5	NA	TGTGCCAGCAGTGACCCAGGGTCCCGAGAGCCCCAGCATTTT	CASSDPGSREPQHF
TRBV19	NA	TRBJ1-5	NA	TGTGCCAGTAGTCCCAGGATAGATCAGCCCCAGCATTTT	CASSPRIDQPQHF
TRBV6-6	NA	TRBJ1-1	NA	TGTGCCAGCAGTTACCCCGCCGGGGAAGCTTTCTTT	CASSYPAGEAFF
TRBV9	NA	TRBJ2-5	TRBD2	TGTGCCAGCAGCGTAGGACTAGCGGGGGACAACCAAGAGACCCAGTACTTC	CASSVGLAGDNQETQYF
TRBV5-5	NA	TRBJ1-6	TRBD1	TGTGCCAGCAGCCAAGGACCGACAGGGGAAGGTTCACCCCTCCACTTT	CASSQGPTGEGSPLHF
TRBV5-1	NA	TRBJ1-1	TRBD1	TGCGCCAGCAGCTTGGGGGGACAGGGAGTCACTGAAGCTTTCTTT	CASSLGGQGVTEAFF
TRBV11-3	few	TRBJ2-3	NA	TGTGCCAGCAGCTTAGGTACACAAATCACAGATACGCAGTATTTT	CASSLGTQITDTQYF
TRBV7-3	NA	TRBJ1-1	NA	TGTGCCAGCAGCCCCCTGGGGGGGGGTGAAGCTTTCTTT	CASSPLGGGEAFF
TRBV5-5	NA	TRBJ1-1	NA	TGTGCCAGCAGGACGGGACAAGAGAACACTGAAGCTTTCTTT	CASRTGQENTEAFF
TRBV11-3	NA	TRBJ1-2	NA	TGTGCCAGCAGCTTGGGGGGGGGTAGCTATGGCTACACCTTC	CASSLGGGSYGYTF
TRBV19	NA	TRBJ1-1	NA	TGTGCCAGTAGTATAAATACGGGGTTGAACACTGAAGCTTTCTTT	CASSINTGLNTEAFF
TRBV7-9	NA	TRBJ1-3	NA	TGTGCCAGCAGTCTGGACTTGAGCTCTGGAAACACCATATATTTT	CASSLDLSSGNTIYF
TRBV10-3	NA	TRBJ1-2	NA	TGTGCCATCAGTGAGGGGGGGGCAGGGGCCGGCTACACCTTC	CAISEGGAGAGYTF
TRBV6-5	NA	TRBJ1-4	TRBD1	TGTGCCAGCAGATACGGACAGGCAACTAATGAAAAACTGTTTTTT	CASRYGQATNEKLFF
TRBV19	once	TRBJ1-1	NA	TGTGCCAGTAGTGAACAGGGCGGCACTGAAGCTTTCTTT	CASSEQGGTEAFF
TRBV3-1/TRBV3-2	NA	TRBJ1-6	NA	TGTGCCAGCAGCCAAGATTCGGGTCGTGGGTCACCCCTCCACTTT	CASSQDSGRGSPLHF
TRBV3-1/TRBV3-2	NA	TRBJ1-2	NA	TGTGCCAGCAGCCAAGACGAACGGGACTACACCTTC	CASSQDERDYTF
TRBV10-1	NA	TRBJ2-1	TRBD2	TGCGCCAGCAGTGAGAGCGGGGGTAGCTCCTACAATGAGCAGTTCTTC	CASSESGGSSYNEQFF
TRBV6-5	NA	TRBJ2-2	TRBD1	TGTGCCAGCAGGGGGGACAGGGGGCAATCCGGGGAGCTGTTTTTT	CASRGDRGQSGELFF
TRBV6-5	NA	TRBJ1-2	NA	TGTGCCAGCAGTTACAGCGGGGACCGCTACACCTTC	CASSYSGDRYTF
TRBV5-1	NA	TRBJ2-7	TRBD2	TGCGCCAGCAGCTTGCTTAGCGGGGGCGAGCAGTACTTC	CASSLLSGGEQYF
TRBV27	hyperexpanded	TRBJ2-7	TRBD2	TGTGCCAGCAGTCCGACGGTAGCGGGGGAGCAGTACTTC	CASSPTVAGEQYF
TRBV3-1/TRBV3-2	few	TRBJ1-1	NA	TGTGCCAGCAGCCAAGGGAGGGCAAGTCGGGACACTGAAGCTTTCTTT	CASSQGRASRDTEAFF
TRBV5-4	NA	TRBJ2-2	TRBD1	TGTGCCAGCAGCTGGGAGAGGACAGGGTCCGGGGAGCTGTTTTTT	CASSWERTGSGELFF